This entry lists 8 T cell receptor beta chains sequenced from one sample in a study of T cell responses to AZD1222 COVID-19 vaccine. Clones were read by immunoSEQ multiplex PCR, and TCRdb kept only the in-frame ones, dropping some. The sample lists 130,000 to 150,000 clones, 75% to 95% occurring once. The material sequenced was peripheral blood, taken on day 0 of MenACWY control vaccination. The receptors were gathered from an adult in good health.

The CDR3 nucleotides read TGTGCCAGTAGTATAGAGAGGGCAGGGCTAGCCAAAAACATTCAGTACTTC. Residues: CASSIERAGLAKNIQYF. V is TRBV19 and J is TRBJ2-4, with D perhaps TRBD1 or TRBD2 (5 bases each). V was cut by 0 bases and J by 0 bases, with 12 bases left in between. The CDR3 consists of 17 residues. Germline CDR1 reads LNHDA; CDR2 reads SQIVND (reference sequence).

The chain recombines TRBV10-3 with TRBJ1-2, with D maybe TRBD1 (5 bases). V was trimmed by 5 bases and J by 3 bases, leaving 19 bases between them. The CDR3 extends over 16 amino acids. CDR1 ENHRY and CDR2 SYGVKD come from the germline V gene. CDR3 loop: CAISHQVERGDYGYTF. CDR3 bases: TGTGCCATCAGTCACCAAGTAGAACGGGGCGACTATGGCTACACCTTC.

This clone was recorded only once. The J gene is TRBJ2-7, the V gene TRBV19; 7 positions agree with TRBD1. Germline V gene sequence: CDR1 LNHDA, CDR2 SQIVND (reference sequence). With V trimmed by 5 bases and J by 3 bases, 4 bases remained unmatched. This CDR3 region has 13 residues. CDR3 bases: TGTGCCAGTAGTCGAGACAGGGACTACGAGCAGTACTTC. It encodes CASSRDRDYEQYF. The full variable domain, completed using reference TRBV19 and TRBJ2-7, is DGGITQSPKYLFRKEGQNVTLSCEQNLNHDAMYWYRQDPGQGLRLIYYSQIVNDFQKGDIAEGYSVSREKKESFPLTVTSAQKNPTAFYLCASSRDRDYEQYFGPGTRLTVT.

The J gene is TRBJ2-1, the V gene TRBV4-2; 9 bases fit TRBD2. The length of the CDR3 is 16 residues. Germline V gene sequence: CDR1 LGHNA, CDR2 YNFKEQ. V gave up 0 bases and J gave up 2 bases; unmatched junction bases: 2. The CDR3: CASSQEGGGAYNEQFF. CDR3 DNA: TGTGCCAGCAGCCAAGAGGGCGGGGGGGCCTACAATGAGCAGTTCTTC.

Written as DNA, the CDR3 is TGTGCCAGCAGTTTATGGGGCGGTCACTATGGCTACACCTTC. Protein: CASSLWGGHYGYTF. The chain couples TRBV28 to TRBJ1-2; no clear D gene. Trimming removed 0 bases at V and 3 bases at J, with 8 bases between. Germline CDR1 and CDR2: MDHEN and SYDVKM. The CDR3 is 14 residues long.

The CDR3 reads CASSFSTGGLNQPQHF. Written as DNA, the CDR3 is TGTGCCAGTAGTTTCTCGACAGGGGGCCTTAATCAGCCCCAGCATTTT. The chain recombines TRBV19 with TRBJ1-5; 10 bases align to TRBD1. The CDR3 is 16 amino acids. CDR1 is LNHDA and CDR2 is SQIVND in the germline V gene (reference sequence). With V trimmed by 5 bases and J by 4 bases, 8 bases remained unmatched.

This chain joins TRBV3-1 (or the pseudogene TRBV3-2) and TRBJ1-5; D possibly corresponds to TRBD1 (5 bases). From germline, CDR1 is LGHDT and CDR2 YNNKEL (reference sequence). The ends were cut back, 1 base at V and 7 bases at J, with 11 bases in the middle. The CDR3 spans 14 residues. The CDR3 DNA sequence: TGTGCCAGCAGCCAAGGGTCGGGGGGACAGCCCCAGCATTTT. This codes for CASSQGSGGQPQHF.

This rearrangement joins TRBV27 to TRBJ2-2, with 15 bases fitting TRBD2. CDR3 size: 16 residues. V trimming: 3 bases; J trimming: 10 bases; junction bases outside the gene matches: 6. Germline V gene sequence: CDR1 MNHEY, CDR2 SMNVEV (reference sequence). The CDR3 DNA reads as TGTGCCAGCAGTTTTGGACTAGCGGGAGGGCCGCCGGAGCTGTTTTTT. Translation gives CASSFGLAGGPPELFF.